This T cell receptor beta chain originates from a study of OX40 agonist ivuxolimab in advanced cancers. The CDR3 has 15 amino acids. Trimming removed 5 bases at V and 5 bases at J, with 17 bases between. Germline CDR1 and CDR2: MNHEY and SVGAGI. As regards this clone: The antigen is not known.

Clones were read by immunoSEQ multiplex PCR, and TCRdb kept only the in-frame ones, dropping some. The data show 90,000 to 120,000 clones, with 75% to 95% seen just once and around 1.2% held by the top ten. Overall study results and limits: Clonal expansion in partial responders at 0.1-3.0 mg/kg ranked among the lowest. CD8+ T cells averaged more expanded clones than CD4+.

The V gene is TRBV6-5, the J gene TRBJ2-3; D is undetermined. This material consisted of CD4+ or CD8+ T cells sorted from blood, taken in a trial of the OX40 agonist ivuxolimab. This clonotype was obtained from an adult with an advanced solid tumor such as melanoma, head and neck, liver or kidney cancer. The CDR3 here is CASSLSGAGRDTQYF. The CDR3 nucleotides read TGTGCCAGCAGTCTCTCCGGAGCTGGTCGAGATACGCAGTATTTT.